This T cell receptor (beta chain) was documented in a study of blood T cell repertoires in COVID-19. Whole-study context: COVID-19 samples collected from the United States, Italy and Spain covered acute and convalescent phases. From T cells, B-cell-depleted T cells, or PBMCs came the material, which was cDNA or gDNA.

Authors' processing steps: Amplification of reference gene primers provided the estimated nucleated cell counts. The data were produced by immunoSEQ multiplex PCR, yet TCRdb's version contains in-frame clones alone and is incomplete. D and trimming come from the DNA, and the V and J calls and clone size come from that table. The data show about 60,000 clones, with approximately 83% seen just once and 1.2% held by the top ten. V dropped 0 bases and J dropped 5; count of bases not matched to a gene: 10. The CDR3 runs to 17 residues. Germline CDR1 reads SGHRS; CDR2 reads YFSETQ. The sample was peripheral blood. This sequence originates from a man aged 35-49 years with acute or convalescent COVID-19. The chain recombines TRBV5-1 with TRBJ2-7; 11 nucleotides line up with TRBD2. The CDR3 protein is CASSLVVLAGGLDEQYF. CDR3 bases: TGCGCCAGCAGCTTGGTGGTCCTAGCGGGGGGCCTCGACGAGCAGTACTTC. Together with reference TRBV5-1 and TRBJ2-7, the CDR3 gives the full variable domain: KAGVTQTPRYLIKTRGQQVTLSCSPISGHRSVSWYQQTPGQGLQFLFEYFSETQRNKGNFPGRFSGRQFSNSRSEMNVSTLELGDSALYLCASSLVVLAGGLDEQYFGPGTRLTVT.